This record concerns one T cell receptor (beta chain) sequence. Antigen specificity is unknown. These data come from a study of a mutant IDH1 vaccine in newly diagnosed glioma. Profiled with immunoSEQ multiplex PCR; TCRdb holds only in-frame clones, not every one. The table has about 40,000 clones, around 80% seen once. The CDR3 is 17 residues long. Germline CDR1 MDHEN, CDR2 SYDVKM. The V segment lost 4 bases and the J segment 5 bases; nucleotides outside the gene matches: 10. The time point here: week 11, during vaccination. Vaccination comprised doses that each held 300 ug of mutant IDH1 20-mer peptide, plus topical imiquimod. Study outcomes and limitations: Induction of immune responses by the vaccine occurred in about 95% of patients.

The sequence was obtained from a woman in her twenties or thirties with glioma. Some clones in this sample may be carry-over from other donors' samples. V gene TRBV28 combines with J gene TRBJ2-3; TRBD2 matches 12 bases. Sequenced here: peripheral blood mononuclear cells (PBMCs), sampled from a glioma patient whose treatment included an IDH1 peptide vaccine. The chain's CDR3 is CASSSFRLAGVGDTQYF. The CDR3 DNA is TGTGCCAGCAGTTCCTTCCGACTAGCGGGAGTAGGAGATACGCAGTATTTT.